The clone carrying this T cell receptor (beta chain) appeared many times. This record belongs to a study of CD8+CD57+ T cells in acquired aplastic anemia. V was pared by 5 bases and J by 6 bases, with 17 bases between. The germline V gene encodes CDR1 LNHDA and CDR2 SQIVND (reference sequence). The CDR3 is made up of 14 amino acids. The study profiled TCR beta VDJ and CDR3 using genomic DNA as template. TCRdb passed the reads through MiXCR, listing each CDR3 protein once. This table holds approximately 150,000 distinct CDR3 sequences, around 48% found once. Patients included in sequencing had previously demonstrated CD8+CD57+ cell expansion by flow cytometry. All patients were therapy-naive when blood was sampled.

This chain links TRBV19 with TRBJ2-7, with D perhaps TRBD1 (5 bases). This sequence was found in a human donor with aplastic anemia. Sequencing was performed on sorted CD4+, CD8+, or CD8+CD57+ T cells (not recorded which) from PBMCs. The DNA of the CDR3 is TGTGCCAGTAGTGTGTCGCAGGGCCTAGGCGAGCAGTACTTC. Its translation is CASSVSQGLGEQYF.